Sequencing of this TCR beta chain was carried out in a study of blood T cell repertoires in COVID-19. Participant ages covered roughly 18 to 90 years across 20 to 30 US areas. Donors were grouped by their self-reported clinical history. Recovery among Cohort 3 donors was established by two negative PCRs, clearance, or symptom resolution. The V segment lost 2 bases and the J segment 6 bases; nucleotides outside the gene matches: 2. Germline loops: CDR1 WNHNN, CDR2 SYGVQD (reference sequence). CDR3 length: 14 amino acids. Methods used by the authors: Reference gene primer amplification in the assay estimated nucleated cell counts. Only in-frame clones appear in the TCRdb table, and some are missing; sequencing was by immunoSEQ multiplex PCR. Clone size and V and J calls were adopted from that table, with D and trimming inferred from the DNA. The profile covers about 130,000 clones, with approximately 86% appearing a single time and 2.3% taken by the ten largest.

This sequence was found in a woman between 45 and 65 years old who had recovered from COVID-19. The sample comprised PBMCs or T cells enriched from blood (not recorded which). This chain connects TRBV10-1 to TRBJ2-1, with TRBD1 matching 9 bases. CDR3 sequence reads: CASSETGGFNEQFF. The CDR3 nucleotides read TGCGCCAGCAGTGAGACAGGGGGCTTCAATGAGCAGTTCTTC.